These T cell receptor beta chains were read from a single sample in a study of T cell repertoires in cytomegalovirus infection. TCRdb re-called the reads through MiXCR, storing one row per CDR3 protein. The sample consists of about half a million distinct CDR3 sequences, roughly a third of them appearing once. These receptors are not linked to any known antigen. Sequences were derived from cultured PBMCs, sampled from culture after CMV antigen stimulation. Receptor source: a human donor in good health (CMV status not recorded). Some clones in this sample may be carry-over from other donors' samples. Both conserved end residues are part of each CDR3. Fields, in order: clone size, V gene, D gene, J gene, CDR3 protein, CDR3 DNA. A D gene is named only where the DNA matches it firmly. Some rows have no size entry. The others give once, few or many, or a class for an expanded clone.

few	TRBV13	NA	TRBJ2-2	CASSLFQGNTGELFF	TGTGCCAGCAGCTTATTCCAGGGGAACACCGGGGAGCTGTTTTTT
many	TRBV19	TRBD1	TRBJ1-5	CASNRDSLNQPQHF	TGTGCCAGTAACCGGGACAGCCTAAATCAGCCCCAGCATTTT
few	TRBV6-1	NA	TRBJ1-5	CASSEWDDQPQHF	TGTGCCAGCAGCGAATGGGACGATCAGCCCCAGCATTTT
NA	TRBV28	NA	TRBJ2-1	CASSFPPKGAEQFF	TGTGCCAGCAGTTTCCCCCCAAAAGGTGCTGAGCAGTTCTTC
NA	TRBV7-8	TRBD2	TRBJ2-1	CASTGTSGRLVEQFF	TGTGCCAGCACCGGGACTAGCGGGAGACTGGTTGAGCAGTTCTTC
NA	TRBV27	NA	TRBJ1-1	CASSLIPPGGTEAFF	TGTGCCAGCAGTTTGATTCCCCCCGGTGGCACTGAAGCTTTCTTT
few	TRBV7-2	NA	TRBJ2-1	CASSSPVVGEQFF	TGTGCCAGCAGCTCCCCGGTAGTTGGTGAGCAGTTCTTC
NA	TRBV6-1	NA	TRBJ1-6	CASTIGPIAPLHF	TGTGCCAGCACTATCGGCCCCATAGCACCCCTCCACTTT
NA	TRBV12-3/TRBV12-4	NA	TRBJ1-5	CASTAGVGQPQHF	TGTGCCAGCACCGCAGGGGTTGGACAGCCCCAGCATTTT
many	TRBV7-2	NA	TRBJ2-2	CASRSGTQTTGELFF	TGTGCCAGCCGCTCCGGGACCCAAACCACCGGGGAGCTGTTTTTT
NA	TRBV6-2/TRBV6-3	NA	TRBJ2-7	CASSPGHSYEQYF	TGTGCCAGCAGTCCAGGACACTCCTACGAGCAGTACTTC
NA	TRBV28	NA	TRBJ2-5	CASSFTEEETQYF	TGTGCCAGCAGTTTTACGGAGGAAGAGACCCAGTACTTC
NA	TRBV19	NA	TRBJ1-4	CASRPGAYNEKLFF	TGTGCCAGTCGCCCCGGGGCCTATAATGAAAAACTGTTTTTT
NA	TRBV18	NA	TRBJ1-1	CASSPPSSMRRVNTEAFF	TGTGCCAGTTCACCACCTAGTTCCATGCGCAGGGTAAACACTGAAGCTTTCTTT
NA	TRBV7-2	NA	TRBJ2-3	CASSLSSLPWLQYF	TGTGCCAGCAGCTTATCTAGCCTCCCCTGGCTGCAGTATTTT
NA	TRBV7-7	NA	TRBJ1-5	CASPSWRGSQPQHF	TGTGCCAGCCCATCGTGGAGGGGGAGTCAGCCCCAGCATTTT
NA	TRBV20-1	TRBD1	TRBJ2-5	CSAVIGQGAQETQYF	TGCAGTGCCGTTATCGGACAGGGGGCCCAAGAGACCCAGTACTTC
NA	TRBV4-1	NA	TRBJ1-6	CASSQVGTGTSNAPLHF	TGCGCCAGCAGCCAAGTTGGGACCGGGACATCGAATGCGCCCCTCCACTTT
NA	TRBV5-1	NA	TRBJ2-5	CASSRYQGLGETQYF	TGCGCCAGCAGCCGATACCAGGGCTTGGGGGAGACCCAGTACTTC
NA	TRBV5-4	TRBD2	TRBJ2-1	CASSLYWGLAGQEQFF	TGTGCCAGCAGCTTGTATTGGGGACTAGCGGGTCAGGAGCAGTTCTTC
few	TRBV5-6	NA	TRBJ1-1	CASSSLHLNTEAFF	TGTGCCAGCAGCTCCCTGCACCTGAACACTGAAGCTTTCTTT
NA	TRBV5-6	TRBD1	TRBJ1-2	CASSFQDREVYGYTF	TGTGCCAGCAGCTTCCAGGACAGGGAGGTCTATGGCTACACCTTC
NA	TRBV19	NA	TRBJ2-4	CASSIEPTRHIQYF	TGTGCCAGTAGTATAGAACCGACAAGGCACATTCAGTACTTC
NA	TRBV28	NA	TRBJ2-1	CASSTPTTPYNEQFF	TGTGCCAGCAGTACCCCGACCACGCCCTACAATGAGCAGTTCTTC
NA	TRBV10-3	TRBD2	TRBJ2-1	CATSTGTSDGNEQFF	TGTGCCACCTCGACCGGGACTAGCGACGGCAATGAGCAGTTCTTC
few	TRBV20-1	TRBD2	TRBJ2-1	CSARVSWGLAGSYNEQFF	TGCAGTGCTAGAGTTTCCTGGGGGCTAGCGGGTTCCTACAATGAGCAGTTCTTC